The 11 T cell receptor beta chains reported below all come from one sample, sequenced in a study of blood T cell repertoires in COVID-19. Using immunoSEQ multiplex PCR, the repertoire was profiled, and TCRdb retains in-frame clones only, with some absent. The repertoire holds approximately 76,000 clones, around 91% seen once, with roughly 8% in the top ten. Specimen: peripheral blood. The receptors were gathered from a human donor in a cohort sampled during active COVID-19.

The chain combines TRBV9 with TRBJ1-2; weak D call: TRBD1 (6 bases). The CDR3 is 16 residues long. Germline CDR1 is SGDLS and CDR2 is YYNGEE. Trimming removed 3 bases from V and 4 bases from J, with 19 bases in between. This CDR3 is CASSGASWTAGYGYTF. CDR3 nucleotides: TGTGCCAGCAGCGGAGCCTCCTGGACAGCTGGCTATGGCTACACCTTC.

This chain links TRBV18 with TRBJ1-1, with 11 nucleotides matching TRBD1. The CDR3 spans 15 residues. CDR1 and CDR2 (germline): KGHSH, LQKENI. Unmatched junction bases numbered 2, after V lost 1 base and J lost 4 bases. As DNA, the CDR3 is TGTGCCAGCTCACCACGGGACAGGGGGACCACTGAAGCTTTCTTT. Amino acids: CASSPRDRGTTEAFF.

The rearrangement joins TRBV2 to TRBJ1-4; a weak D match, TRBD1 (5 bases). Trimming took off 1 base at V and 7 bases at J, with 13 bases between the two ends. This CDR3 is built from 15 residues. Germline assignment: CDR1 SNHLY and CDR2 FYNNEI. Here the CDR3 DNA reads TGTGCCAGCAGTGAAGGGGCAGGGTACGGTGAAAAACTGTTTTTT. It translates to CASSEGAGYGEKLFF.

CDR3 sequence (DNA): TGTGCCACCAGCAGAGATCTGTTTGCCGGGGAGCTGTTTTTT. Its protein is CATSRDLFAGELFF. The rearrangement uses TRBV15 and TRBJ2-2, with D unclear. Deletions cut 0 bases from V and 6 bases from J, with 8 bases between. Germline V gene lookup returns CDR1 LNHNV and CDR2 YYDKDF (reference sequence). The CDR3 length is 14 residues.

The chain carries TRBV28 and TRBJ1-1; D not resolved. The ends were cut back, 2 bases at V and 1 base at J, with 17 bases in the middle. The CDR3 runs 17 residues. Per the germline V gene, CDR1 is MDHEN and CDR2 is SYDVKM. This CDR3 reads CASSLNLGQHSNTEAFF. The DNA for the CDR3 is TGTGCCAGCAGTTTAAACCTAGGTCAGCACTCGAACACTGAAGCTTTCTTT.

This clone was found a few times. The CDR3 here is CASSLGDRADQPQHF. The DNA for the CDR3 is TGCGCCAGCAGCTTGGGGGACAGGGCGGATCAGCCCCAGCATTTT. The chain couples TRBV5-1 to TRBJ1-5; 9 bases fit TRBD1. V lost 0 bases, J lost 5 bases, and 3 bases stayed unmatched. The CDR3 loop spans 15 amino acids. Germline CDR1 reads SGHRS; CDR2 reads YFSETQ. The full variable domain, its missing parts supplied by reference TRBV5-1 and TRBJ1-5, is KAGVTQTPRYLIKTRGQQVTLSCSPISGHRSVSWYQQTPGQGLQFLFEYFSETQRNKGNFPGRFSGRQFSNSRSEMNVSTLELGDSALYLCASSLGDRADQPQHFGDGTRLSIL.

This chain connects TRBV29-1 to TRBJ1-1; D is possibly TRBD1 (6 bases). Germline-derived CDR1 and CDR2 are SQVTM and ANQGSEA. CDR3 length equals 12 residues. The chain's CDR3 is CIVRDTYTEAFF. Written as DNA, the CDR3 is TGCATAGTCCGGGACACTTACACTGAAGCTTTCTTT. Supplemented by reference TRBV29-1 and TRBJ1-1, the full variable domain reads SAVISQKPSRDICQRGTSLTIQCQVDSQVTMMFWYRQQPGQSLTLIATANQGSEATYESGFVIDKFPISRPNLTFSTLTVSNMSPEDSSIYLCIVRDTYTEAFFGQGTRLTVV.

The chain has TRBV2 and TRBJ2-7, with D tentatively TRBD2 (5 bases). There are 13 residues in the CDR3. Looked up from germline, CDR1 is SNHLY and CDR2 is FYNNEI. Trimming stripped 4 bases from V and 6 bases from J, with 13 bases between. CDR3 in DNA: TGTGCCAGCAGTGGGGGAGTCCCAGTCGAGCAGTACTTC. It translates to CASSGGVPVEQYF.

This clone was detected only once. Different DNA sequences within this sample yield the same CDR3. The rearrangement uses TRBV30 and TRBJ2-7; D perhaps matches TRBD1 (6 bases). The V end lost 5 bases, the J end lost 1 base, and 9 bases lay between the germline ends. Germline V gives CDR1 GTSNPN, CDR2 SVGIG (reference sequence). The CDR3 runs 12 residues. This CDR3 is CAWSQGSYEQYF. The CDR3, as DNA: TGTGCCTGGTCACAGGGATCCTACGAGCAGTACTTC.

The chain is built from TRBV7-3 and TRBJ1-2; 7 positions match TRBD1. The CDR3 length is 13 residues. Unmatched junction bases numbered 7, after V lost 5 bases and J lost 7 bases. Germline CDR1 and CDR2: SGHTA and FQGTGA. The CDR3 DNA follows: TGTGCCAGCAGCCAAGACAGGGAGAGTGGCTACACCTTC. It yields the protein CASSQDRESGYTF.

The rearrangement links TRBV28 to TRBJ1-1, with 10 nucleotides matching TRBD1. The CDR3 consists of 17 residues. J was trimmed by 1 base and V by 1 base; bases with no gene match: 6. Germline CDR1 and CDR2: MDHEN and SYDVKM. CDR3 DNA: TGTGCCAGCAGTTTATTGGGGACAGGGGAGGAGAACACTGAAGCTTTCTTT. This sequence encodes CASSLLGTGEENTEAFF.